The 19 T cell receptor beta chains below come from one sample, sequenced in a study of cytomegalovirus exposure and HLA in healthy donors. This PCR relied on a set of 60 Vbeta primers and 13 Jbeta primers. Using immunoSEQ multiplex PCR, the repertoire was profiled, and TCRdb retains in-frame clones only, with some absent. The sample has about 100,000 clones; roughly 75% are singletons. Sequencing used PBMCs. Receptors were obtained from a woman in her sixties or seventies in good health and CMV-seronegative.

The chain has TRBV6-5 and TRBJ2-3; a possible D gene is TRBD1 (6 bases). CDR1 MNHEY and CDR2 SVGAGI come from the germline V gene. Trimming pared 2 bases from V and 4 bases from J, leaving 10 bases between. This CDR3 is built from 14 residues. The CDR3 is CASSYAQGADTQYF. The DNA of the CDR3 is TGTGCCAGCAGTTACGCACAGGGTGCAGATACGCAGTATTTT.

The rearrangement links TRBV5-1 to TRBJ1-2; the D gene is possibly TRBD1 (6 bases). The CDR3 loop spans 14 amino acids. Per the germline V gene, CDR1 is SGHRS and CDR2 is YFSETQ. Trimming pared 0 bases from V and 8 bases from J, leaving 14 bases between. CDR3 sequence reads: CASSLGTATEGYTF. CDR3 coding DNA: TGCGCCAGCAGCTTGGGGACAGCGACGGAGGGCTACACCTTC.

The chain combines TRBV28 with TRBJ1-1; TRBD1 matches 8 bases. This CDR3 contains 15 residues. Germline V lookup: CDR1 MDHEN, CDR2 SYDVKM. V lost 5 bases to trimming and J lost 5 bases; unmatched junction nucleotides: 10. The CDR3 protein is CASSLSTGASTEAFF. DNA for the CDR3: TGTGCCAGCAGTCTGTCGACAGGGGCGAGTACTGAAGCTTTCTTT.

The chain links TRBV7-9 to TRBJ2-7, with TRBD2 matching 10 bases. The length of the CDR3 is 13 residues. Trimming took 3 bases from V and 4 from J; bases not matched to a gene: 0. Germline values: CDR1 SEHNR, CDR2 FQNEAQ (reference sequence). The CDR3 DNA reads as TGTGCCAGCAGCTTGACTAGCGGGTACGAGCAGTACTTC. This gives the protein CASSLTSGYEQYF.

V and J are TRBV7-9 and TRBJ1-1, with TRBD1 as a possible D gene (5 bases). Germline V gives CDR1 SEHNR, CDR2 FQNEAQ (reference sequence). Trimming removed 5 bases from V and 5 bases from J, with 18 bases in between. This CDR3 region has 15 residues. The CDR3 DNA sequence: TGTGCCAGCAGCCTCGGGGGAGGGTTAGGGACTGAAGCTTTCTTT. Its translation is CASSLGGGLGTEAFF.

The rearrangement joins TRBV21-1 to TRBJ2-1; the table's D gene call, TRBD2, was not cross checked with the DNA. TRBV21-1 is described as a pseudogene. The CDR3 is 18 amino acids. DNA for the CDR3: TGTGCCAGCAGCAAAGGAGGGGACCAGCGGGAGGTTGTGAATGAGCAGTTCTTC. Its translation: CASSKGGDQREVVNEQFF.

The CDR3 loop reads CATSTGSGHKAQETQYF. In nucleotides, the CDR3 is TGTGCCACCAGCACAGGTTCCGGTCACAAGGCCCAAGAGACCCAGTACTTC. This chain uses TRBV15 with TRBJ2-5; D is unresolved. Per germline, CDR1 LNHNV and CDR2 YYDKDF (reference sequence). This CDR3 region has 17 residues. Between the trimmed V and J ends, which lost 4 bases and 1 base, there was a span of 19 bases.

The V and J genes are TRBV15 and TRBJ2-1; TRBD1 agrees at 7 bases. The CDR3 extends over 14 amino acids. The trim removed 1 base at V and 8 bases at J, leaving 5 bases unmatched. Germline V gene data show CDR1 as LNHNV and CDR2 as YYDKDF (reference sequence). Here the CDR3 DNA reads TGTGCCACCAGCAGAGCCGGGACAGCAGATGAGCAGTTCTTC. Its protein is CATSRAGTADEQFF. Combining the CDR3 with reference TRBV15 and TRBJ2-1 gives the whole variable domain DAMVIQNPRYQVTQFGKPVTLSCSQTLNHNVMYWYQQKSSQAPKLLFHYYDKDFNNEADTPDNFQSRRPNTSFCFLDIRSPGLGDTAMYLCATSRAGTADEQFFGPGTRLTVL.

V is TRBV5-4 and J is TRBJ2-7; 7 nucleotides align to TRBD1. Germline CDR1 and CDR2: SGHNT and YYREEE (reference sequence). V gave up 4 bases and J gave up 5 bases; unmatched junction bases: 9. CDR3 length: 14 residues. The CDR3 reads CASSQDRVSDEQYF. The CDR3 bases are TGTGCCAGCAGCCAAGACAGGGTGTCCGACGAGCAGTACTTC.

The chain carries TRBV10-3 and TRBJ2-1, with 12 bases identical to TRBD1. Germline V CDR1 and CDR2: ENHRY, SYGVKD. Trimming cost V 5 bases and J 7 bases; bases outside gene matches: 24. The CDR3 is 21 amino acids. The CDR3 DNA follows: TGTGCCATCAGTCCTTCCCCGCCGGGACAGGGGGCCGTCGGGAGGGGGAATGAGCAGTTCTTC. Translation: CAISPSPPGQGAVGRGNEQFF.

V usage is TRBV27 and J usage is TRBJ2-7; possibly TRBD2 for D (5 bases). The V gene lost 3 bases and the J gene lost 0 bases, with 6 bases spanning the gap. The CDR3 contains 13 residues. CDR1 is MNHEY and CDR2 is SMNVEV in the germline V gene (reference sequence). The CDR3 region is CASSLRVSYEQYF. CDR3 DNA: TGTGCCAGCAGTTTGAGGGTCTCCTACGAGCAGTACTTC.

The rearrangement links TRBV28 to TRBJ1-3; 8 nucleotides line up with TRBD1. The germline V gene encodes CDR1 MDHEN and CDR2 SYDVKM. V shed 5 bases and J 0 bases; nucleotides not matched to a gene: 9. This CDR3 region has 17 residues. CDR3 sequence: CASSIGGQAFSGNTIYF. CDR3 bases: TGTGCCAGCAGTATCGGGGGACAGGCCTTCTCTGGAAACACCATATATTTT.

The chain has TRBV6-1 and TRBJ1-1; 8 positions agree with TRBD1. V trimming: 6 bases; J trimming: 5 bases; junction bases outside the gene matches: 5. Germline-derived CDR1 and CDR2 are MNHNS and SASEGT. The CDR3 runs 13 residues. The CDR3 loop is CASRETGETEAFF. CDR3 DNA sequence: TGTGCCAGCAGGGAGACAGGGGAAACTGAAGCTTTCTTT.

This chain links TRBV6-5 with TRBJ2-1, with D possibly matching TRBD2 (6 bases). Germline CDR1 and CDR2: MNHEY and SVGAGI. Trimming removed 6 bases at V and 0 bases at J, with 12 bases between. This CDR3 is built from 15 residues. The CDR3 DNA is TGTGCCAGCAGGGGACTGGGGAGCTCCTACAATGAGCAGTTCTTC. Protein product: CASRGLGSSYNEQFF.

This clone was picked up a small number of times. The rearrangement links TRBV5-5 to TRBJ2-6; 9 bases match TRBD2. In germline, CDR1 is SGHKS, CDR2 YYEKEE (reference sequence). V lost 1 base to trimming and J lost 0 bases; unmatched junction nucleotides: 8. The CDR3 is 19 amino acids. The CDR3 DNA follows: TGTGCCAGCAGCTTGATGTTAGCGGGGGCTGTCTCTGGGGCCAACGTCCTGACTTTC. As protein: CASSLMLAGAVSGANVLTF.

This rearrangement joins TRBV6-5 to TRBJ2-1; TRBD2 might be the D (5 bases). V shed 6 bases and J shed 4 bases, with 16 bases lying between them. The CDR3 has 15 residues. Germline V gene data show CDR1 as MNHEY and CDR2 as SVGAGI. CDR3 bases: TGTGCCAGCAGCCGCGGACTCTACGAGTACAATGAGCAGTTCTTC. It translates to CASSRGLYEYNEQFF.

V is TRBV6-6 and J is TRBJ2-5, with 14 nucleotides matching TRBD2. V was pared by 6 bases and J by 4 bases, with 7 bases of the junction left unmatched. This CDR3 comprises 16 residues. Germline values: CDR1 MNHNY, CDR2 SVGAGI (reference sequence). CDR3 in amino acids: CASSTGLAGGRETQYF. The DNA of the CDR3 is TGTGCCAGCAGCACCGGACTAGCGGGGGGCCGAGAGACCCAGTACTTC.

The chain employs TRBV9 and TRBJ2-3, with 11 nucleotides matching TRBD2. Germline V CDR1 and CDR2: SGDLS, YYNGEE. Trimming cost V 2 bases and J 4 bases; bases outside gene matches: 3. The CDR3 spans 15 residues. CDR3: CASSVSGRAADTQYF. DNA for the CDR3: TGTGCCAGCAGCGTTAGCGGGAGGGCAGCAGATACGCAGTATTTT.

The chain uses TRBV9 and TRBJ1-1, with D hard to call. V shed 4 bases and J shed 0 bases, with 7 bases lying between them. Germline V gives CDR1 SGDLS, CDR2 YYNGEE. The CDR3 is 13 amino acids. CDR3 amino acids: CASSPFVNTEAFF. The CDR3 nucleotides read TGTGCCAGCAGCCCTTTCGTGAACACTGAAGCTTTCTTT.